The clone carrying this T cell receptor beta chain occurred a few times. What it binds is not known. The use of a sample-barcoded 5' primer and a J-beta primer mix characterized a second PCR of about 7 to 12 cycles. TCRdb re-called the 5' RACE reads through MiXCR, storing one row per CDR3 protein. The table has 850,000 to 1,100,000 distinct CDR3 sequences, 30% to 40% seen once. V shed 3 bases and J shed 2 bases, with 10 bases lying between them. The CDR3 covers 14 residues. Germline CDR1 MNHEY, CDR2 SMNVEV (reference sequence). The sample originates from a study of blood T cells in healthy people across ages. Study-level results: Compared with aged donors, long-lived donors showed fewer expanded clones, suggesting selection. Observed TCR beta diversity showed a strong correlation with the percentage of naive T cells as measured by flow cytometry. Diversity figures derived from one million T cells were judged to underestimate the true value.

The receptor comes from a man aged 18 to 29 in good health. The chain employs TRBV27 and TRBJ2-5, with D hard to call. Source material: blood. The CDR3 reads CASSFGSQQETQYF. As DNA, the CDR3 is TGTGCCAGCAGTTTTGGTTCTCAACAAGAGACCCAGTACTTC.